Presented here are 7 T cell receptor beta chains from one specimen sequenced in a study of CXCR3-negative and CXCR3-positive naive CD8 T cells. Libraries of TRB cDNA were made by 5' RACE and carried UMIs. Each CDR3 protein gets one entry in TCRdb, which reprocessed the 5' RACE reads and gives no DNA. The sample holds about 62,000 distinct CDR3 sequences. The sample consisted of naive CXCR3- CD8+ T cells from blood. Documented subset: CD45RO-CCR7+CD27+CD95- naive CD8+ T cells lacking CXCR3 (TNR3-). The source of these receptors is a human donor in good health. Some clones in this sample may be carry-over from other donors' samples.

The gene calls are TRBV29-1 and TRBJ1-1. The germline V gene has CDR1 SQVTM and CDR2 ANQGSEA. This CDR3 has 14 amino acids. The CDR3 reads CSVDGIRAVTEAFF.

The rearrangement links TRBV29-1 to TRBJ1-1; the D gene TCRdb calls, TRBD1, cannot be checked with no DNA. This CDR3 is built from 11 residues. Germline V lookup: CDR1 SQVTM, CDR2 ANQGSEA. The CDR3 reads CSGAWGTEAFF.

The chain recombines TRBV5-1 with TRBJ1-1; with no DNA, the TCRdb D assignment of TRBD1 cannot be verified. The germline gives CDR1 SGHRS, CDR2 YFSETQ. This CDR3 has 16 amino acids. CDR3 amino acids: CASSADPGQGYNEAFF.

V gene TRBV29-1 combines with J gene TRBJ2-3; without DNA, the TCRdb call of TRBD1 cannot be checked. The CDR3 spans 13 residues. Germline V gene sequence: CDR1 SQVTM, CDR2 ANQGSEA. This CDR3 reads CSVWTGSADTQYF.

The V call is TRBV6-2 or TRBV6-3, the J call TRBJ2-5; with no DNA, the TCRdb D assignment of TRBD1 cannot be verified. Per the germline V gene, CDR1 is MNHEY and CDR2 is SVGEGT. The CDR3 is 19 residues long. The CDR3 spells CASSYATGNSAKYQETQYF.

The V call is TRBV3-1, the J call TRBJ1-2. The germline gives CDR1 LGHDT, CDR2 YNNKEL (reference sequence). The CDR3 extends over 15 amino acids. CDR3 region: CASSQDAQPVNGYTF.

The J gene is TRBJ2-7, the V gene TRBV19; TCRdb's D gene call, TRBD1, goes unchecked for lack of DNA. From germline, CDR1 is LNHDA and CDR2 SQIVND (reference sequence). This CDR3 spans 15 amino acids. Here the CDR3 reads CASSSTPGQGYEQYF.